The 2 T cell receptor beta chains below were found in one sample sequenced in a study of long-term antiretroviral therapy in people with HIV. immunoSEQ v3.0 was run at survey level. The protocol was immunoSEQ multiplex PCR, while the TCRdb copy is restricted to in-frame clones and leaves out a portion. The sample yields about 29,000 clones, 70% to 90% seen once. Sequenced material: unsorted PBMCs, taken 3.2 years before starting antiretroviral therapy. The source of these receptors is a man between 45 and 60 years old with HIV.

V and J are TRBV10-2 and TRBJ1-1; the D gene is possibly TRBD1 (6 bases). Between the trimmed V and J ends, which lost 4 bases and 3 bases, there was a span of 15 bases. Germline assignment: CDR1 WSHSY and CDR2 SAAADI. This CDR3 is built from 15 residues. This CDR3 is CASSGWARGDTEAFF. In DNA form, the CDR3 reads TGCGCCAGCAGTGGTTGGGCAAGGGGGGACACTGAAGCTTTCTTT.

In this sample, this clone turned up a few times. CDR3 nucleotides: TGTGCCAGCAAATCAGGTTCAAATGAAAAACTGTTTTTT. Translating it yields CASKSGSNEKLFF. This chain joins TRBV5-4 and TRBJ1-4; D is unclear. The CDR3 runs to 13 residues. V was shortened by 6 bases and J by 5 bases, with 11 bases between the two germline ends. From germline, CDR1 is SGHNT and CDR2 YYREEE (reference sequence).